This T cell receptor beta chain comes out of a study of cytomegalovirus exposure and HLA in healthy donors. The germline gives CDR1 MNHEY, CDR2 SVGAGI. The V gene end was trimmed by 7 bases and the J gene end by 7 bases; junction bases not matched to a gene: 5. This CDR3 spans 14 amino acids. This clone was counted a few times. Its antigen is as yet unknown. General study findings and limits: Common viral pathogens seemed, in a later analysis, to connect with several of the most significant clusters. Later on, a genetic analysis was performed. It linked a missense variant in DCLRE1C with V- and J-gene trimming of TCR beta.

PCR used 60 Vbeta primers and 13 Jbeta primers. Profiled with immunoSEQ multiplex PCR; TCRdb holds only in-frame clones, not every one. The top ten clones hold roughly 6% of a sample with roughly 190,000 clones, 80% to 85% of them seen once. V and J are TRBV6-5 and TRBJ1-6; 9 bases agree with TRBD1. Sample: PBMCs. The receptor was isolated from a man in his forties in good health and CMV-seropositive. This chain's CDR3 is CASTRDRENSPLHF. The CDR3 nucleotides are TGTGCCAGCACCCGGGACAGGGAGAATTCACCCCTCCACTTT.